The 29 T cell receptor beta chains below were found in one sample sequenced in a study of regulatory T cells in long-lasting Graves disease. Both iRepertoire HTBI primers and Arm-PCR of CDR3 regions were used to build the TCR beta libraries. TCRdb re-analysed the multiplex PCR reads in MiXCR, keeping a single row per CDR3 protein. The sample yields about 440,000 distinct CDR3 sequences, 16% seen once. Time point defined: newly diagnosed GD, antithyroid drugs for less than 3 months. PBMC RNA served as the TCR library source. The data also belong to a second study, concerning T cells in Graves' hyperthyroidism and ophthalmopathy.

The specimen comprised peripheral blood mononuclear cells (PBMCs), sampled at new diagnosis, from a patient treated with antithyroid drugs. The receptors derive from a woman between 18 and 30 years old with Graves disease.

In DNA, the CDR3 is TGTGCCAGCAGTGAATACAGTGGTACCACCTATGGCTACACCTTC. This sequence encodes CASSEYSGTTYGYTF. The rearrangement uses TRBV25-1 and TRBJ1-2; no firm D call. The V end lost 0 bases, the J end lost 4 bases, and 12 bases lay between the germline ends. There are 15 residues in the CDR3. The germline CDR1 and CDR2 sequences are MGHDK and SYGVNS.

The rearrangement links TRBV10-2 to TRBJ1-5, with 11 positions matching TRBD1. CDR1 WSHSY and CDR2 SAAADI come from the germline V gene. The CDR3 loop spans 16 amino acids. The V and J ends lost 2 bases and 7 bases, in that order; junction bases with no gene match: 7. The CDR3 nucleotides read TGCGCCAGCAGTGAGGGACAGGGGGCAACAAAGCAGCCCCAGCATTTT. It translates to CASSEGQGATKQPQHF.

In this sample, this clonotype turned up many times. The chain is built from TRBV7-2 and TRBJ2-3, with 12 bases lining up with TRBD2. The CDR3 runs 17 residues. J was trimmed by 6 bases and V by 2 bases; bases with no gene match: 9. CDR1 and CDR2 (germline): SGHTA, FQGNSA. CDR3 DNA sequence: TGTGCCAGCAGCTTAATGCTAGCGGGGGGGGACCTCGATACGCAGTATTTT. This translates into CASSLMLAGGDLDTQYF.

This clonotype was seen many times. The chain couples TRBV27 to TRBJ2-1; D gene uncertain. This CDR3 is built from 13 residues. Germline V gives CDR1 MNHEY, CDR2 SMNVEV (reference sequence). V lost 3 bases and J lost 13, with 16 bases in between. The CDR3 region is CASSFGPRLDQFF. CDR3 in DNA: TGTGCCAGCAGTTTCGGACCCCGTTTAGATCAGTTCTTC.

This clonotype was picked up many times. The chain links TRBV18 to TRBJ1-1; D perhaps matches TRBD1 (5 bases). From germline, CDR1 is KGHSH and CDR2 LQKENI. The CDR3 runs to 13 residues. Trimming pared 8 bases from V and 2 bases from J, leaving 12 bases between. The CDR3 region has the DNA TGTGCCAGCAGCCCGGGACTAAACACTGAAGCTTTCTTT. It yields the protein CASSPGLNTEAFF.

This clonotype has a count of ten or more. The V call is TRBV27, the J call TRBJ2-7, with D hard to call. Deletions cut 5 bases from V and 6 bases from J, with 17 bases between. CDR3 length: 14 residues. CDR1 MNHEY and CDR2 SMNVEV come from the germline V gene (reference sequence). Written as DNA, the CDR3 is TGTGCCAGCAGTGAGACCCTAGTGTCATCCGAGCAGTACTTC. Its protein is CASSETLVSSEQYF.

The chain joins TRBV6-2 or TRBV6-3 to TRBJ2-7, with TRBD2 matching over 8 bases. The CDR3 is 18 residues long. Looked up from germline, CDR1 is MNHEY and CDR2 is SVGEGT. Losses at the gene ends were 0 bases for V and 7 bases for J; bases not matched to a gene: 17. CDR3: CASSYSTLRLAGKREQYF. The CDR3 nucleotides are TGTGCCAGCAGTTACTCGACCCTACGGCTAGCGGGCAAGAGGGAGCAGTACTTC.

The genes are TRBV10-2 and TRBJ1-1; maybe TRBD1 (6 bases). The CDR3 is 12 amino acids. In germline, CDR1 is WSHSY, CDR2 SAAADI. Deletions cut 6 bases from V and 8 bases from J, with 13 bases between. The CDR3 spells CASREQQGEAFF. The CDR3 coding sequence is TGCGCCAGCAGGGAACAGCAGGGGGAAGCTTTCTTT.

This clonotype occurred a few times. The J gene is TRBJ2-1, the V gene TRBV20-1; no firm D call. The CDR3 has 16 residues. The germline CDR1 and CDR2 sequences are DFQATT and SNEGSKA (reference sequence). The V and J ends lost 0 bases and 2 bases respectively, with 14 bases between them. The CDR3 region has the DNA TGCAGTGCTAGAGATCGTTCCAGCGCCACCTACAATGAGCAGTTCTTC. Translated, it gives CSARDRSSATYNEQFF.

With respect to this clonotype: A junction boundary mismatches the germline segment, possibly from a read error. The J gene is TRBJ1-4, the V gene TRBV18; 7 nucleotides line up with TRBD1. Per the germline V gene, CDR1 is KGHSH and CDR2 is LQKENI. The CDR3 runs 16 residues. The CDR3 loop is CASSAPNRGSGEKLFF. The CDR3 nucleotides read TGTGCCAGCTCAGCACCGAACAGGGGAAGTGGTGAAAAACTGTTTTTT.

This clonotype was seen ten or more times. The chain joins TRBV12-3 or TRBV12-4 to TRBJ2-7; D unclear. The CDR3 is 11 amino acids. The V and J ends lost 2 bases and 5 bases respectively, with 4 bases between them. As DNA, the CDR3 is TGTGCCAGCAGTTTATGGAACGAGCAGTACTTC. It encodes CASSLWNEQYF.

There are many counts of this clonotype. The rearrangement joins TRBV18 to TRBJ2-7; 8 nucleotides line up with TRBD1. CDR3 length: 15 amino acids. The junction had 5 bases not matched to a gene; V was cut back by 4 bases and J by 0 bases. CDR1 is KGHSH and CDR2 is LQKENI in the germline V gene. The chain's CDR3 is CASSLSGQASYEQYF. The CDR3 coding sequence is TGTGCCAGCTCACTTTCGGGACAGGCCTCCTACGAGCAGTACTTC.

This clonotype was counted many times. The chain recombines TRBV12-3 or TRBV12-4 with TRBJ2-3, with D maybe TRBD2 (5 bases). V shed 2 bases and J shed 4 bases, with 13 bases lying between them. This CDR3 has 15 amino acids. For the CDR3, the DNA is TGTGCCAGCAGTTTATTAGTAGGGAGCTCAGATACGCAGTATTTT. Its translation: CASSLLVGSSDTQYF.

At least ten counts were recorded for this clonotype. The chain employs TRBV5-1 and TRBJ2-1, with 7 nucleotides matching TRBD2. V lost 2 bases, J lost 2 bases, and 10 bases stayed unmatched. The CDR3 is 17 amino acids. The germline V gene has CDR1 SGHRS and CDR2 YFSETQ. In DNA, the CDR3 is TGCGCCAGCAGCTTCGCAACCTCTAGCGGAACCTACAATGAGCAGTTCTTC. This translates into CASSFATSSGTYNEQFF.

This clonotype was recorded at least ten times. This chain links TRBV28 with TRBJ2-7, with TRBD2 matching 8 bases. The CDR3 is 15 amino acids. V shed 6 bases, J shed 2 bases, and the junction held 9 bases outside the gene matches. CDR1 and CDR2 from the germline V gene are MDHEN and SYDVKM. The CDR3 DNA reads TGTGCCAGCAGCTTCCTTCGGGGGGGAACCTACGAGCAGTACTTC. As protein: CASSFLRGGTYEQYF.

This clonotype was observed at least ten times. The genes are TRBV15 and TRBJ2-3; D tentatively reads TRBD1 or TRBD2 (6 bases each). From germline, CDR1 is LNHNV and CDR2 YYDKDF (reference sequence). V was cut by 5 bases and J by 0 bases, with 9 bases left in between. The CDR3 is 14 amino acids. CDR3 in amino acids: CATSEGGSTDTQYF. The CDR3, as DNA: TGTGCCACCAGCGAGGGGGGAAGCACAGATACGCAGTATTTT.

For this clonotype: A far larger clone is only one base removed, so a read error is likely. The chain employs TRBV11-2 and TRBJ2-3; D ambiguous. The J call is doubtful: the DNA matches TRBJ2-7 better. This CDR3 region has 12 residues. CDR1 is SGHAT, CDR2 FQNNGV, per germline. Here the CDR3 DNA reads TGTGCCGGCAGCCCTACCCCCTACGAGCAGTACTTC. It is translated as CAGSPTPYEQYF.

In its sample, this clonotype was seen a few times. The chain has TRBV6-2 or TRBV6-3 and TRBJ2-7, with 8 bases aligning to TRBD1. CDR3 length: 15 amino acids. After removal of 6 bases from V and 0 bases from J, the junction contained 7 bases not matched to a gene. CDR1 MNHEY and CDR2 SVGEGT come from the germline V gene. This chain's CDR3 is CASRPDRGLSYEQYF. The DNA for the CDR3 is TGTGCCAGCAGACCCGACAGGGGCCTCTCCTACGAGCAGTACTTC.

The sample holds many counts of this clonotype. The chain couples TRBV20-1 to TRBJ2-7; weak D call: TRBD2 (6 bases). V lost 3 bases and J 7 bases, leaving 25 bases between the germline ends. This CDR3 region has 16 residues. The V gene's germline CDR1 is DFQATT and CDR2 SNEGSKA (reference sequence). The CDR3 region is CSARSPGRGPGWEQYF. The DNA for the CDR3 is TGCAGTGCTAGGTCCCCGGGGCGGGGCCCGGGGTGGGAGCAGTACTTC.

A few counts support this clonotype. The gene calls are TRBV7-9 and TRBJ2-3; D not resolved. Germline CDR1 reads SEHNR; CDR2 reads FQNEAQ (reference sequence). V lost 7 bases, J lost 0 bases, and 14 bases lay in between. CDR3 length equals 15 residues. For the CDR3, the DNA is TGTGCCAGCAACTCTGGTATGACTAGCACAGATACGCAGTATTTT. This translates into CASNSGMTSTDTQYF.

This clonotype was observed many times. The rearrangement links TRBV12-3 or TRBV12-4 to TRBJ2-2; 9 positions match TRBD1. CDR3 length equals 19 residues. With 6 bases clipped from V and 0 bases from J, the junction kept 14 bases outside the gene matches. CDR3 DNA sequence: TGTGCCAGCAGGCTAACCGGGACAGGGAGTATCCCGAACACCGGGGAGCTGTTTTTT. Translating gives CASRLTGTGSIPNTGELFF.

This clonotype was seen only a few times. This chain uses TRBV10-1 with TRBJ1-2; TRBD1 is a possible D gene (6 bases). In germline, CDR1 is WNHNN, CDR2 SYGVQD (reference sequence). V lost 6 bases, J lost 6 bases, and 11 bases lay in between. The CDR3 runs to 12 residues. The CDR3: CASRTGGNGYTF. DNA of the CDR3: TGCGCCAGCAGGACTGGGGGCAATGGCTACACCTTC.

This clonotype was detected many times. The chain links TRBV6-1 to TRBJ1-1; D not certain. Trimming removed 7 bases from V and 5 bases from J, with 17 bases in between. The CDR3 loop spans 14 amino acids. CDR1 and CDR2 from the germline V gene are MNHNS and SASEGT. The CDR3 loop reads CASTYRNLGTEAFF. The CDR3 bases are TGTGCCAGCACCTACAGAAACCTGGGGACTGAAGCTTTCTTT.

This clonotype occurred many times. The chain carries TRBV20-1 and TRBJ2-3, with 11 bases aligning to TRBD2. The CDR3 extends over 16 amino acids. Germline V gene lookup returns CDR1 DFQATT and CDR2 SNEGSKA (reference sequence). The trim removed 0 bases at V and 3 bases at J, leaving 5 bases unmatched. The CDR3 loop is CSARDPASGRTDTQYF. The CDR3 DNA is TGCAGTGCTAGAGATCCGGCTAGCGGGAGGACAGATACGCAGTATTTT.

This clonotype showed up many times. The CDR3 region is CASSDVEGRVGNQPQHF. The CDR3 nucleotides read TGTGCCAGCAGTGACGTTGAGGGCAGGGTGGGCAATCAGCCCCAGCATTTT. The genes are TRBV2 and TRBJ1-5, with TRBD1 as a possible D gene (5 bases). Trimming removed 3 bases from V and 2 bases from J, with 17 bases in between. The CDR3 is made up of 17 amino acids. CDR1 and CDR2 from the germline V gene are SNHLY and FYNNEI.

This clonotype appeared many times. At one of its ends the junction is not consistent with the germline gene, which may arise from a read error. V is TRBV7-3 and J is TRBJ2-3; 7 bases are shared with TRBD2. CDR3 size: 15 residues. CDR1 and CDR2 (germline): SGHTA, FQGTGA. CDR3 DNA sequence: TGTGCCAGCAGCCTAACGGGAGGACCCCCCCATACGCAGTATTTT. Translated, it gives CASSLTGGPPHTQYF.

Concerning this clonotype itself: A much larger clone lies a single base off, so this may be a read error. The rearrangement uses TRBV3-1 and TRBJ1-1; 7 nucleotides match TRBD1. In germline, CDR1 is LGHDT, CDR2 YNNKEL (reference sequence). The CDR3 is 14 amino acids. CDR3 in DNA: TGTGCCAGCAGCCTTCGGACAGGAGCAACTGAAGCTTACTTT. Its protein product is CASSLRTGATEAYF.

This sequence joins TRBV15 and TRBJ1-2, with D uncertain. Germline lookup yields CDR1 LNHNV and CDR2 YYDKDF (reference sequence). Between the trimmed V and J ends, which lost 3 bases and 6 bases, there was a span of 11 bases. The CDR3 spans 13 residues. As DNA, the CDR3 is TGTGCCACCAGCAGCCAGGCAGTCAATGGCTACACCTTC. This encodes CATSSQAVNGYTF.

This clonotype occurred many times. The chain has TRBV20-1 and TRBJ2-1; 9 nucleotides match TRBD2. With V trimmed by 6 bases and J by 5 bases, 11 bases remained unmatched. This CDR3 has 15 amino acids. The germline gives CDR1 DFQATT, CDR2 SNEGSKA (reference sequence). The CDR3 reads CSAIDASGVNNEQFF. CDR3 DNA: TGCAGTGCCATCGACGCTAGCGGGGTAAACAATGAGCAGTTCTTC.